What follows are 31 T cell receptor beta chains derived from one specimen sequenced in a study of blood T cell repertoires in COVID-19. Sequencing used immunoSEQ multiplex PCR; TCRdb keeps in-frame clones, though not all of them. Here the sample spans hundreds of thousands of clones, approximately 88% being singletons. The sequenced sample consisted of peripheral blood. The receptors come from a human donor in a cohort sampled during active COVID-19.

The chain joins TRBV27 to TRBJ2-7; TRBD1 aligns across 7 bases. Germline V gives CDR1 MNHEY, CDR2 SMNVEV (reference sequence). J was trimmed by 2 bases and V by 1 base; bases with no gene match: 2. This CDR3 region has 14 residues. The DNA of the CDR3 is TGTGCCAGCAGTTTATACAGGGGAACCTACGAGCAGTACTTC. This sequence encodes CASSLYRGTYEQYF.

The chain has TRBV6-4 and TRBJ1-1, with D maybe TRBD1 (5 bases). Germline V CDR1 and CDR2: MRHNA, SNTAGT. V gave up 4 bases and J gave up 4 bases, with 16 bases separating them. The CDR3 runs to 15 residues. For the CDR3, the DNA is TGTGCCAGCAGTGCCCAGGGAGGGGTTGTCACTGAAGCTTTCTTT. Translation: CASSAQGGVVTEAFF.

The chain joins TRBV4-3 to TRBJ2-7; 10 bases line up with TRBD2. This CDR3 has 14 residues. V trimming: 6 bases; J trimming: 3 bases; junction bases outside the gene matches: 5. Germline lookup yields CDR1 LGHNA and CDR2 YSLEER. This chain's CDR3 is CASSYASGSYEQYF. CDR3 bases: TGCGCCAGCAGTTATGCTAGCGGGAGCTACGAGCAGTACTTC.

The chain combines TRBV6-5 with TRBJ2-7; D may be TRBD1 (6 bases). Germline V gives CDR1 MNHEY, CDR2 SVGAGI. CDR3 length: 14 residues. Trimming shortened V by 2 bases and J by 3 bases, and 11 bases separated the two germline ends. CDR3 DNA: TGTGCCAGCAGTTACGCGGACAGATTCTACGAGCAGTACTTC. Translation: CASSYADRFYEQYF.

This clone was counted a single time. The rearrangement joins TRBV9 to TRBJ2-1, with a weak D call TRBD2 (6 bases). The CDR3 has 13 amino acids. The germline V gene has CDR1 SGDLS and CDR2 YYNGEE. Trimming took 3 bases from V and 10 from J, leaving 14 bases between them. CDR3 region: CASSAQDRGEQFF. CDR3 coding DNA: TGTGCCAGCAGCGCCCAAGATCGGGGGGAGCAGTTCTTC.

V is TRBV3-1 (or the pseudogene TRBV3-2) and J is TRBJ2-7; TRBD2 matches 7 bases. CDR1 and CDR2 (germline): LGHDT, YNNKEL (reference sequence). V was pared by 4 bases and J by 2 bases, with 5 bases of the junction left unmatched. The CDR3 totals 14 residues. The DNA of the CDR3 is TGTGCCAGCAGCCTTAGCGGGTCTCCCTACGAGCAGTACTTC. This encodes CASSLSGSPYEQYF.

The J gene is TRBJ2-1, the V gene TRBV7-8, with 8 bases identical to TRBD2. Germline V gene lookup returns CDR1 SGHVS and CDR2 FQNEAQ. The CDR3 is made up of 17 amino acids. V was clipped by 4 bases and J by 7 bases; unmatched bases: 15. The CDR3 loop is CASSSSGTSTGGNEQFF. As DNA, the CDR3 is TGTGCCAGCAGCTCGTCCGGGACTAGTACCGGGGGAAATGAGCAGTTCTTC.

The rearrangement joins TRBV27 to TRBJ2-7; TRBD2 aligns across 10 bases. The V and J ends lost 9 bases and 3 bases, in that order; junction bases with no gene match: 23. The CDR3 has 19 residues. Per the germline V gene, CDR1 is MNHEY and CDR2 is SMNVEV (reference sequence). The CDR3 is CASSPDQLLLLAGIYEQYF. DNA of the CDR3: TGTGCCAGTAGTCCAGATCAGTTACTTTTACTAGCGGGAATCTACGAGCAGTACTTC.

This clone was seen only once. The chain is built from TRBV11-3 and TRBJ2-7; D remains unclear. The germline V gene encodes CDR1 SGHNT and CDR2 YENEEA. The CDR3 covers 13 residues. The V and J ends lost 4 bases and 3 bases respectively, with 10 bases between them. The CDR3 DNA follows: TGTGCCAGCAGCTCGACACCGTTCTACGAGCAGTACTTC. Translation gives CASSSTPFYEQYF.

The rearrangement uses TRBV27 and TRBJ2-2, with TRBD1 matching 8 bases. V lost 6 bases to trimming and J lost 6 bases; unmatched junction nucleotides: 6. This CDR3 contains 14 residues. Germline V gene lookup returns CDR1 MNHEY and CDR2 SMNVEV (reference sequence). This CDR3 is CASRSSQGAGELFF. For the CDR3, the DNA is TGTGCCAGCAGGTCCTCACAGGGGGCCGGGGAGCTGTTTTTT.

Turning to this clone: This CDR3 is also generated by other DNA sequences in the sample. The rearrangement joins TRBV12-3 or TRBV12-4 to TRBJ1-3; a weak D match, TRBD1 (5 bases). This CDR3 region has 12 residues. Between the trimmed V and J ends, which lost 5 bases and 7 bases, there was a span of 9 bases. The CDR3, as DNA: TGTGCCAGCAGTCCCCCAGGGAACACCATATATTTT. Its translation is CASSPPGNTIYF.

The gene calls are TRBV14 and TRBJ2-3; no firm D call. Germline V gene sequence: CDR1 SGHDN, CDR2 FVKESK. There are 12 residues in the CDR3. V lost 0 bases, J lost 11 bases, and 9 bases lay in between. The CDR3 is CASSQDWAQQYF. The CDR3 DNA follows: TGTGCCAGCAGCCAAGATTGGGCCCAGCAGTATTTT. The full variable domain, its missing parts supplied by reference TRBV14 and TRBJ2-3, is EAGVTQFPSHSVIEKGQTVTLRCDPISGHDNLYWYRRVMGKEIKFLLHFVKESKQDESGMPNNRFLAERTGGTYSTLKVQPAELEDSGVYFCASSQDWAQQYFGPGTRLTVL.

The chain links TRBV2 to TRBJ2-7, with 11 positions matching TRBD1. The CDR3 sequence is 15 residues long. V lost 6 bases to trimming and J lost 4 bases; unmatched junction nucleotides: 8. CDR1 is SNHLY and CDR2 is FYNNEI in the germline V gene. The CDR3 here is CASRQPGQGVYEQYF. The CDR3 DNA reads TGTGCCAGCAGACAACCGGGACAGGGGGTATACGAGCAGTACTTC.

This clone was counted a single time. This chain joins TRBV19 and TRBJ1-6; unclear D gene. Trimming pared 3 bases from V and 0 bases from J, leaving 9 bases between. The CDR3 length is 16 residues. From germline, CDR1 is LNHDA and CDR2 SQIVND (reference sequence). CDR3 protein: CASSMLRSSYNSPLHF. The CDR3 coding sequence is TGTGCCAGTAGTATGTTGAGGAGCTCCTATAATTCACCCCTCCACTTT.

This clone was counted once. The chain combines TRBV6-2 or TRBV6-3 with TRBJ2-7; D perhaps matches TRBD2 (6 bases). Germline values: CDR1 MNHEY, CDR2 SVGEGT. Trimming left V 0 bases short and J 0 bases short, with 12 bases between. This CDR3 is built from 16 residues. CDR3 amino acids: CASSYSHSGPSYEQYF. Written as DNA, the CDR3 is TGTGCCAGCAGTTACTCCCACAGCGGGCCCTCCTACGAGCAGTACTTC.

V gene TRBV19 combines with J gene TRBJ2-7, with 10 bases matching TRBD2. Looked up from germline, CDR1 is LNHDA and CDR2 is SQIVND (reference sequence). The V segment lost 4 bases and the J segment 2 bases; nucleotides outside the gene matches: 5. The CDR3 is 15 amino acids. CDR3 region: CASSKGLADTYEQYF. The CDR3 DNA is TGTGCCAGTAGTAAAGGACTAGCGGACACCTACGAGCAGTACTTC.

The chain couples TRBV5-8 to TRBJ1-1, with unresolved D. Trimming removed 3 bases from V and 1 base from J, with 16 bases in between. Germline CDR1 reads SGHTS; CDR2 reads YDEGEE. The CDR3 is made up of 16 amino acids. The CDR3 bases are TGTGCCAGCAGCTCCGAGCGGGTTCGGGGGAACACTGAAGCTTTCTTT. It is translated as CASSSERVRGNTEAFF.

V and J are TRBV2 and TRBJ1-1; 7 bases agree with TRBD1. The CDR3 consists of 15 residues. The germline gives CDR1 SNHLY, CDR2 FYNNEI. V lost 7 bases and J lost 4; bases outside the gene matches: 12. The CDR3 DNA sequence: TGTGCCAGCATAAGGGGGCAGGCGTGGAGCACTGAAGCTTTCTTT. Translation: CASIRGQAWSTEAFF.

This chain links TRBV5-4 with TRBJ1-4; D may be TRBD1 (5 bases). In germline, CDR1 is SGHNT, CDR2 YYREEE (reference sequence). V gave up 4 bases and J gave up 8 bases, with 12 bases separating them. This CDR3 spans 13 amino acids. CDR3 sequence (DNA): TGTGCCAGCAGCGGAGGGACGGTGGAAAAACTGTTTTTT. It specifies CASSGGTVEKLFF.

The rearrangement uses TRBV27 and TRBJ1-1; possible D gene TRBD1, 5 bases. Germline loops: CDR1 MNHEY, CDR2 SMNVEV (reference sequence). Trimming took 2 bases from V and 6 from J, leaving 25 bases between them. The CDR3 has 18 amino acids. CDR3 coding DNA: TGTGCCAGCAGTTTAAGTCGGAGGGGACTTCGTTGGCCGGCTGAAGCTTTCTTT. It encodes CASSLSRRGLRWPAEAFF.

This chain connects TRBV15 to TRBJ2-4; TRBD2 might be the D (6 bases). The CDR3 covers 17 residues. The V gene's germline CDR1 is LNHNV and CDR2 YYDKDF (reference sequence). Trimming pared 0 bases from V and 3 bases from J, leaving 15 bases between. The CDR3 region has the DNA TGTGCCACCAGCAGAGATCCGGGGCTGCGGGACAAAAACATTCAGTACTTC. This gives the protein CATSRDPGLRDKNIQYF.

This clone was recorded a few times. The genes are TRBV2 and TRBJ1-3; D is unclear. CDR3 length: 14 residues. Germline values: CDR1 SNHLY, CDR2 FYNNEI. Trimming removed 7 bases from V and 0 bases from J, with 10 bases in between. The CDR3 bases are TGTGCCAGCAAGGAACTAGGCTCTGGAAACACCATATATTTT. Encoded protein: CASKELGSGNTIYF. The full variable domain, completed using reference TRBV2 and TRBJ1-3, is EPEVTQTPSHQVTQMGQEVILRCVPISNHLYFYWYRQILGQKVEFLVSFYNNEISEKSEIFDDQFSVERPDGSNFTLKIRSTKLEDSAMYFCASKELGSGNTIYFGEGSWLTVV.

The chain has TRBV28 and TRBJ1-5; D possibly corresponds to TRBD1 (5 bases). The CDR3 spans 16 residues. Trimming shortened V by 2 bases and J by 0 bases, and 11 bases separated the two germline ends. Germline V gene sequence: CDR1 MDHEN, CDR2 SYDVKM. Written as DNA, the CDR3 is TGTGCCAGCAGTTTAGGGGGGGTCTATAGCAATCAGCCCCAGCATTTT. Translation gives CASSLGGVYSNQPQHF.

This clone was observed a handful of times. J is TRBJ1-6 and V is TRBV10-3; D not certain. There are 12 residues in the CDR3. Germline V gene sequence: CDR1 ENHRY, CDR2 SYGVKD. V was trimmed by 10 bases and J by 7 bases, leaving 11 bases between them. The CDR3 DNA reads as TGTGCCACACAAGTCCAGAATTCACCCCTCCACTTT. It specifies CATQVQNSPLHF.

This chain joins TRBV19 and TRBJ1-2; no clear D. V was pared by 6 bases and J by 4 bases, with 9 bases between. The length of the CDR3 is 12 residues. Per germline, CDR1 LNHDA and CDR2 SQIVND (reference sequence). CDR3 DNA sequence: TGTGCCAGTAGACCCGGGAGCTATGGCTACACCTTC. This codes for CASRPGSYGYTF.

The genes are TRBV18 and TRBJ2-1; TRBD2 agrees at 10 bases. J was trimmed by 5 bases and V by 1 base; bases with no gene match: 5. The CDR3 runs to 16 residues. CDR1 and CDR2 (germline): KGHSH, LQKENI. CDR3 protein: CASSPLGLAVNNEQFF. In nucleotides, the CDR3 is TGTGCCAGCTCACCACTTGGACTAGCGGTCAACAATGAGCAGTTCTTC.

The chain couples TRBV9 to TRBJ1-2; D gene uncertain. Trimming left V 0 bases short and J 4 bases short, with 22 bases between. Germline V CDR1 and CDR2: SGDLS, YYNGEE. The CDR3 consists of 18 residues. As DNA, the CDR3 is TGTGCCAGCAGCGTAGTTCCCCTTACCGGGGAAAGGCTCTATGGCTACACCTTC. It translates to CASSVVPLTGERLYGYTF.

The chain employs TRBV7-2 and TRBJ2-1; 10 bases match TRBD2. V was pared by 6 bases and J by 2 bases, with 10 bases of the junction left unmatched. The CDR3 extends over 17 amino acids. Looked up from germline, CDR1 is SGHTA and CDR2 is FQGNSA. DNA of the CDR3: TGTGCCAGCAGTCCAATATCTAGCGGGGGACCCTACAATGAGCAGTTCTTC. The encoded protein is CASSPISSGGPYNEQFF.

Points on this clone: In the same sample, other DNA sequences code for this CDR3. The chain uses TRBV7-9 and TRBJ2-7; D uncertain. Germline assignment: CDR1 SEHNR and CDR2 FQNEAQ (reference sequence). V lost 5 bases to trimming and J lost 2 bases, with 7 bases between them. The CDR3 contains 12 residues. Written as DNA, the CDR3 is TGTGCCAGCAGCCGTACTGCCTACGAGCAGTACTTC. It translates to CASSRTAYEQYF.

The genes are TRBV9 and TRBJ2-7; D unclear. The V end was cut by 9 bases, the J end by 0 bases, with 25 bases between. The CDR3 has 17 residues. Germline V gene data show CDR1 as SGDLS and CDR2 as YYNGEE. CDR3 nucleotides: TGTGCCATCCCTAATATAAGCCAGGTTACTTCCTCCTACGAGCAGTACTTC. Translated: CAIPNISQVTSSYEQYF.

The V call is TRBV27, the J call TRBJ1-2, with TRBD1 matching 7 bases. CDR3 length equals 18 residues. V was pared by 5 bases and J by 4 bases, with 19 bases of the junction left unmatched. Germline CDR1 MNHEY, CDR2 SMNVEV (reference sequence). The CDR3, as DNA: TGTGCCAGCAGTCATTTTATCCGGGACAGCTCCTATCCCTATGGCTACACCTTC. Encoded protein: CASSHFIRDSSYPYGYTF.